The sequence of this T cell receptor (beta chain) was determined in a study of blood T cells in healthy people across ages. The CDR3 totals 15 residues. The germline gives CDR1 PRHDT, CDR2 FYEKMQ (reference sequence). V was clipped by 2 bases and J by 4 bases, with 12 bases between them. Those donating, healthy Caucasian individuals from Russia, were aged roughly 6 to 95. A second PCR of roughly 7 to 11 cycles used a sample-barcoded 5' primer and a J-beta primer mix. The authors tagged each cDNA molecule using a template-switch adaptor with 12 random nucleotides. Every sample returned 2.5 million or more CDR3-containing paired-end reads. TCRdb used MiXCR to reprocess the 5' RACE reads, holding one entry per CDR3 protein. Found here are 980,000 or so distinct CDR3 sequences, around 48% of them singletons; the top ten hold around an eighth.

The sequence was obtained from a man aged 25-45 years in good health. The sequenced sample was blood. The rearrangement uses TRBV13 and TRBJ1-5; the D is unclear. The CDR3 loop is CASSLYSESNQPQHF. CDR3 coding DNA: TGTGCCAGCAGCTTATACTCAGAGTCAAATCAGCCCCAGCATTTT.